These 5 T cell receptor beta chains share one sample of origin, sequenced in a study of cytomegalovirus exposure and HLA in healthy donors. Sequenced by immunoSEQ multiplex PCR; TCRdb stores in-frame clones only, minus some. The sample has about 180,000 clones, approximately 81% seen once. The sequenced sample consisted of PBMCs. These receptors all come from a man between 18 and 29 years old in good health and CMV-seropositive.

This chain joins TRBV6-1 and TRBJ2-7; 10 bases align to TRBD1. The CDR3 sequence is 15 residues long. The V gene end was trimmed by 5 bases and the J gene end by 4 bases; junction bases not matched to a gene: 8. From germline, CDR1 is MNHNS and CDR2 SASEGT. This CDR3 reads CASSFKGQGSYEQYF. In DNA form, the CDR3 reads TGTGCCAGCAGTTTTAAGGGACAGGGGTCATACGAGCAGTACTTC.

This clone was detected only once. The chain uses TRBV27 and TRBJ2-7; 9 bases fit TRBD1. The CDR3 spans 14 residues. V shed 6 bases and J 2 bases; nucleotides not matched to a gene: 5. Germline loops: CDR1 MNHEY, CDR2 SMNVEV (reference sequence). The CDR3 here is CASRLGQGAYEQYF. The CDR3, as DNA: TGTGCCAGCAGATTGGGACAGGGCGCCTACGAGCAGTACTTC.

This clone was seen only a few times. This chain uses TRBV6-6 with TRBJ1-2; D gene uncertain. The V end was cut by 6 bases, the J end by 3 bases, with 5 bases between. This CDR3 contains 11 residues. CDR1 and CDR2 (germline): MNHNY, SVGAGI (reference sequence). For the CDR3, the DNA is TGTGCCAGCAGCCCAGACTATGGCTACACCTTC. This codes for CASSPDYGYTF.

The V call is TRBV27, the J call TRBJ1-6; 7 bases are a match to TRBD1. V shed 7 bases, J shed 9 bases, and the junction held 9 bases outside the gene matches. The CDR3 spans 14 residues. The germline gives CDR1 MNHEY, CDR2 SMNVEV (reference sequence). CDR3 DNA sequence: TGTGCCAGCACTACAGGGGTGGTCGGTTCACCCCTCCACTTT. Amino acid sequence: CASTTGVVGSPLHF.

J is TRBJ1-5 and V is TRBV6-1, with 7 bases matching TRBD1. V lost 6 bases and J lost 5; bases outside the gene matches: 4. The germline V gene encodes CDR1 MNHNS and CDR2 SASEGT. The CDR3 is made up of 13 amino acids. The CDR3 region has the DNA TGTGCCAGCAGCCGGGACAGAGATCAGCCCCAGCATTTT. Translated: CASSRDRDQPQHF.